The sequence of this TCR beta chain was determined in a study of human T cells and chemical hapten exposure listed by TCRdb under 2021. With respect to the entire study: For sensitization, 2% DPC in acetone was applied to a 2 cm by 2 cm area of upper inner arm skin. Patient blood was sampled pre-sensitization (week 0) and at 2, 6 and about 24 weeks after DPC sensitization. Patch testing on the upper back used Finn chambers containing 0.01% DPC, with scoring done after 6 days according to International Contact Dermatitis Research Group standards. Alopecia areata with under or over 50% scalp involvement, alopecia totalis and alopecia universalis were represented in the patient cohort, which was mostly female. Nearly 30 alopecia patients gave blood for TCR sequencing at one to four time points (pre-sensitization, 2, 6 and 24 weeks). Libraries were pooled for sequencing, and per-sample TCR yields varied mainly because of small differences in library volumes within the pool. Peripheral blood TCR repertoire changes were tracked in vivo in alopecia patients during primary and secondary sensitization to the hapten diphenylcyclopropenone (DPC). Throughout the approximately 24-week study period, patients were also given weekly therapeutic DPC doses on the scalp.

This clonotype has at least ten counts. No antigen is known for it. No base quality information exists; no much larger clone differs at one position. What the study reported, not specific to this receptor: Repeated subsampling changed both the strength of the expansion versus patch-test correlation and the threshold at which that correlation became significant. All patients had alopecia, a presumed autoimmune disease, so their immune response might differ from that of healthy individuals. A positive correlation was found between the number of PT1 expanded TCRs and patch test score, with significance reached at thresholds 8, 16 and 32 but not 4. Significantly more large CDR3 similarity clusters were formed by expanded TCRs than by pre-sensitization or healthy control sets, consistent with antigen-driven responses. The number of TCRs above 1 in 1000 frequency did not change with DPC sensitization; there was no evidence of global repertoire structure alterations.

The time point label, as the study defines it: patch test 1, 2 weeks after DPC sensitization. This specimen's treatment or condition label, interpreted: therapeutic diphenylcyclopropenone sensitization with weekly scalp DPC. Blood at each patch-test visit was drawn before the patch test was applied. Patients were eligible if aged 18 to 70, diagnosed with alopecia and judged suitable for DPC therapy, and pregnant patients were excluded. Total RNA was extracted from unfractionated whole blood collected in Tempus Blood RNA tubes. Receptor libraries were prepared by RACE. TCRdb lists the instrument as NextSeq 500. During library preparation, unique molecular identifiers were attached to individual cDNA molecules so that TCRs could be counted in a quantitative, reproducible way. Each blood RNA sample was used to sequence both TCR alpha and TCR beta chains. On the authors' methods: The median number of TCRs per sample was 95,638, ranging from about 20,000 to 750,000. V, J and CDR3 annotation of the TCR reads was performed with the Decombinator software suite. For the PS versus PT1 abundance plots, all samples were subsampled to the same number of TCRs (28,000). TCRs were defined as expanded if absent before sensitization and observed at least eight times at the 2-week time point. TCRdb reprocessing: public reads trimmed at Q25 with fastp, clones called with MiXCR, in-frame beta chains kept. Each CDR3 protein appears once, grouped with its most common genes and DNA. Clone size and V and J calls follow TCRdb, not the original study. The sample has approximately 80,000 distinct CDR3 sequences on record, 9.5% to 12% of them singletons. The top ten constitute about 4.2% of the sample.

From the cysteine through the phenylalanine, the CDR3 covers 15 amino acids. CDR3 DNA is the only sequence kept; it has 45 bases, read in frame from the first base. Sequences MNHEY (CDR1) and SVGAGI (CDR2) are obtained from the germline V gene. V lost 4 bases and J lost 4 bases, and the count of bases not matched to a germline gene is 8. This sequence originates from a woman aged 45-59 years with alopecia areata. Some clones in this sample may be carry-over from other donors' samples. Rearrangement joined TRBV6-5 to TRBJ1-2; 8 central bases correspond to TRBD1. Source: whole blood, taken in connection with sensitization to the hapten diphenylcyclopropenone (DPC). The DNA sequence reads TGTGCCAGCAGTTTAGGACAGGGCGAGGTCTATGGCTACACCTTC. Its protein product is CASSLGQGEVYGYTF.